Below, 16 T cell receptor beta chains from the same sample are listed, as sequenced in a study of shared clonotypes between healthy human individuals. TCRdb's copy holds only in-frame clones and misses some; the assay was immunoSEQ multiplex PCR. This table has 2 million to 2.5 million clones, 85% to 95% appearing once. The sample was naive CD4+ T cells from PBMCs. Subset indicated: CD45RA+ positively selected. The origin of the receptors is a man aged 18 to 30 in good health. Some clones in this sample may be carry-over from other donors' samples.

This clone was seen a single time. The V call is TRBV9, the J call TRBJ2-7; 9 positions agree with TRBD2. The CDR3 sequence is 16 residues long. Germline lookup yields CDR1 SGDLS and CDR2 YYNGEE. The V gene end was trimmed by 2 bases and the J gene end by 3 bases; junction bases not matched to a gene: 9. The CDR3 loop is CASSVSGSSLLYEQYF. The CDR3 bases are TGTGCCAGCAGCGTTAGCGGGAGTTCCCTCCTCTACGAGCAGTACTTC.

The chain has TRBV14 and TRBJ2-1; D gene unclear. The CDR3 is 18 residues long. V dropped 3 bases and J dropped 0 bases, with 18 bases sitting between them. Germline V gene sequence: CDR1 SGHDN, CDR2 FVKESK. This CDR3 reads CASSHRVLATSSYNEQFF. CDR3 nucleotide sequence: TGTGCCAGCAGCCACCGCGTTCTGGCGACGAGCTCCTACAATGAGCAGTTCTTC.

This rearrangement joins TRBV30 to TRBJ2-3; 14 nucleotides match TRBD2. The trim removed 5 bases at V and 5 bases at J, leaving 3 bases unmatched. The CDR3 sequence is 14 residues long. CDR1 and CDR2 (germline): GTSNPN, SVGIG (reference sequence). CDR3 residues: CAWGLAGGIDTQYF. As DNA, the CDR3 is TGTGCCTGGGGACTAGCGGGAGGCATAGATACGCAGTATTTT.

The chain combines TRBV19 with TRBJ2-7; 11 positions agree with TRBD1. CDR1 and CDR2 from the germline V gene are LNHDA and SQIVND (reference sequence). The ends lost 5 bases at V and 3 bases at J; junction bases unmatched: 9. The CDR3 totals 16 residues. The CDR3 nucleotides read TGTGCCAGTAGTCCACGGGCCGGGACAGGGGGCTACGAGCAGTACTTC. This gives the protein CASSPRAGTGGYEQYF.

This clone was detected only once. This chain connects TRBV5-1 to TRBJ1-2, with 9 nucleotides matching TRBD1. The CDR3 sequence is 16 residues long. V lost 2 bases, J lost 8 bases, and 13 bases stayed unmatched. Germline V CDR1 and CDR2: SGHRS, YFSETQ. For the CDR3, the DNA is TGCGCCAGCAGCTTTAGGTCCGGGACAGGGTTTCAGGGCTACACCTTC. Translated: CASSFRSGTGFQGYTF.

The chain combines TRBV9 with TRBJ2-6; tentative D call: TRBD1 (7 bases). CDR3 size: 19 residues. In germline, CDR1 is SGDLS, CDR2 YYNGEE. V lost 0 bases and J 0 bases, leaving 16 bases between the germline ends. This CDR3 is CASSVGGRGVHSGANVLTF. The CDR3 DNA is TGTGCCAGCAGCGTAGGAGGCAGGGGGGTTCACTCTGGGGCCAACGTCCTGACTTTC.

The rearrangement links TRBV29-1 to TRBJ1-1; possibly TRBD1 for D (5 bases). Germline assignment: CDR1 SQVTM and CDR2 ANQGSEA. The CDR3 covers 12 residues. Trimming took 3 bases from V and 7 from J, leaving 12 bases between them. This CDR3 is CSVERRGNEAFF. The CDR3 DNA is TGCAGCGTTGAGAGGAGGGGAAATGAAGCTTTCTTT.

CDR3 sequence reads: CASSSVPLNSGANVLTF. DNA of the CDR3: TGTGCCAGCAGTTCGGTCCCCCTTAACTCTGGGGCCAACGTCCTGACTTTC. This chain links TRBV7-7 with TRBJ2-6; D is unclear. The CDR3 totals 17 residues. Trimming left V 6 bases short and J 0 bases short, with 15 bases between. Germline lookup yields CDR1 SSHAT and CDR2 FNYEAQ (reference sequence).

The chain is built from TRBV9 and TRBJ1-3, with a possible D match to TRBD1 (6 bases). Per germline, CDR1 SGDLS and CDR2 YYNGEE. The CDR3 has 17 residues. V lost 0 bases and J lost 0, with 13 bases in between. CDR3 in DNA: TGTGCCAGCAGCGTAGGGTTGGCAGGGGACTCTGGAAACACCATATATTTT. Translating gives CASSVGLAGDSGNTIYF.

V and J are TRBV27 and TRBJ2-3; TRBD1 is a possible D gene (6 bases). Trimming shortened V by 5 bases and J by 0 bases, and 15 bases separated the two germline ends. Germline CDR1 MNHEY, CDR2 SMNVEV (reference sequence). This CDR3 is 16 amino acids long. CDR3 coding DNA: TGTGCCAGCAGTACCAGGGGCGGGCTGAGCACAGATACGCAGTATTTT. Translation gives CASSTRGGLSTDTQYF.

The chain's CDR3 is CASSSSGLTGYNEQFF. CDR3 coding DNA: TGTGCCAGCAGCTCCAGTGGCTTAACCGGCTACAATGAGCAGTTCTTC. The genes are TRBV7-8 and TRBJ2-1; D is undetermined. V was trimmed by 4 bases and J by 3 bases, leaving 16 bases between them. The germline gives CDR1 SGHVS, CDR2 FQNEAQ. This CDR3 region has 16 residues.

Regarding this clone: Other DNA sequences of this sample code for an identical CDR3. The rearrangement joins TRBV30 to TRBJ2-7, with 8 bases matching TRBD2. CDR1 and CDR2 from the germline V gene are GTSNPN and SVGIG (reference sequence). V was pared by 3 bases and J by 5 bases, with 9 bases of the junction left unmatched. The CDR3 extends over 14 amino acids. Here the CDR3 DNA reads TGTGCCTGGAGGGCATTGGGGCGGGAGGACGAGCAGTACTTC. This gives the protein CAWRALGREDEQYF.

The rearrangement links TRBV27 to TRBJ2-5, with D perhaps TRBD1 (6 bases). Looked up from germline, CDR1 is MNHEY and CDR2 is SMNVEV (reference sequence). The length of the CDR3 is 15 residues. Trimming took 5 bases from V and 1 from J, leaving 14 bases between them. DNA of the CDR3: TGTGCCAGCAGTCGCCCACCAGGGGCCCAAGAGACCCAGTACTTC. Its protein product is CASSRPPGAQETQYF.

The rearrangement links TRBV2 to TRBJ2-7; D is uncertain. CDR1 and CDR2 (germline): SNHLY, FYNNEI. The CDR3 loop spans 16 amino acids. Trimming left V 6 bases short and J 0 bases short, with 18 bases between. The CDR3: CASRAETSGSSYEQYF. CDR3 in DNA: TGTGCCAGCAGGGCCGAGACCTCCGGAAGCTCCTACGAGCAGTACTTC. The whole variable domain, filled in from reference TRBV2 and TRBJ2-7, reads EPEVTQTPSHQVTQMGQEVILRCVPISNHLYFYWYRQILGQKVEFLVSFYNNEISEKSEIFDDQFSVERPDGSNFTLKIRSTKLEDSAMYFCASRAETSGSSYEQYFGPGTRLTVT.

The chain couples TRBV7-9 to TRBJ1-2; no clear D. Germline V CDR1 and CDR2: SEHNR, FQNEAQ (reference sequence). The CDR3 is 16 amino acids. Trimming cost V 5 bases and J 4 bases, with 20 bases left between them. CDR3 protein: CASSPSPGPSGYGYTF. The CDR3 DNA reads TGTGCCAGCAGCCCAAGCCCAGGCCCCTCGGGCTATGGCTACACCTTC.

This sequence joins TRBV29-1 and TRBJ2-3, with 9 bases lining up with TRBD2. This CDR3 has 15 residues. V trimming: 5 bases; J trimming: 6 bases; junction bases outside the gene matches: 12. The germline CDR1 and CDR2 sequences are SQVTM and ANQGSEA. The CDR3 DNA reads TGCAGCGTTCAGGGGGATAGCGGGGGCCCGGATACGCAGTATTTT. Its protein is CSVQGDSGGPDTQYF.